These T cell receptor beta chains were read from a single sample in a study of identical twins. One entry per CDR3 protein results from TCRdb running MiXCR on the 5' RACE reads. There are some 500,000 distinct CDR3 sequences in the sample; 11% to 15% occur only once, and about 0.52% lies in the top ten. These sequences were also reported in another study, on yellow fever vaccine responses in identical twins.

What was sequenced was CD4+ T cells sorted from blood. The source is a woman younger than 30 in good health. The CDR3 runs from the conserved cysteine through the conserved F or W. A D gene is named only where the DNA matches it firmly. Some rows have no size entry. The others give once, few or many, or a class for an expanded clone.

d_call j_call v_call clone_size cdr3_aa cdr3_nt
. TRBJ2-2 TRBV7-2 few CASSLVRGNTGELFF TGTGCCAGCAGCTTAGTTCGAGGGAACACCGGGGAGCTGTTTTTT
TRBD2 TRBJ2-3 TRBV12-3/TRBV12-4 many CASSFGGLASDTQYF TGTGCCAGCAGTTTCGGGGGACTAGCGTCAGATACGCAGTATTTT
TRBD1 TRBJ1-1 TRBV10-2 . CASRSRGQGTEAFF TGCGCCAGCAGGTCTAGGGGGCAGGGGACTGAAGCTTTCTTT
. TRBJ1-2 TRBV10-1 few CASSESPGGNYGYTF TGCGCCAGCAGTGAGTCCCCGGGGGGCAACTATGGCTACACCTTC
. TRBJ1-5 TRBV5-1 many CASSSEAGDQPQHF TGCGCCAGCAGCTCGGAAGCTGGGGATCAGCCCCAGCATTTT
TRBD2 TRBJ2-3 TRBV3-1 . CASSQDLGLAGVIDTQYF TGTGCCAGCAGCCAAGATCTGGGGCTAGCGGGAGTTATAGATACGCAGTATTTT
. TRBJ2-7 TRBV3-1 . CASSQDTSAYEQYF TGTGCCAGCAGCCAAGATACAAGCGCCTACGAGCAGTACTTC
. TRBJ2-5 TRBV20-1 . CSARPSGIQETQYF TGCAGTGCTAGACCATCCGGCATACAAGAGACCCAGTACTTC
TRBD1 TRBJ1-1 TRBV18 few CASSPLGTGTEAFF TGTGCCAGCTCACCACTCGGGACAGGGACTGAAGCTTTCTTT
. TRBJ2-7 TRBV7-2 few CASSLRGRTYEQYF TGTGCCAGCAGCTTACGGGGTCGCACCTACGAGCAGTACTTC
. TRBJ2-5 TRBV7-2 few CASSLVGGAFQETQYF TGTGCCAGCAGCTTAGTAGGAGGGGCCTTCCAAGAGACCCAGTACTTC
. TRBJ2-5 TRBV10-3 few CAISTSGRLGLQETQYF TGTGCCATCAGCACCTCTGGGCGATTGGGACTCCAAGAGACCCAGTACTTC
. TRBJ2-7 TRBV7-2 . CASSLGGSRDYEQYF TGTGCCAGCAGCTTAGGCGGGTCGCGCGACTACGAGCAGTACTTC
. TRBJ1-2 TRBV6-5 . CASRLFEGGTGYGYTF TGTGCCAGCAGGCTATTCGAGGGGGGAACGGGCTATGGCTACACCTTC
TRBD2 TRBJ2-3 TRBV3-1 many CASSQLGLAVTDTQYF TGTGCCAGCAGCCAGCTCGGGCTAGCGGTCACAGATACGCAGTATTTT
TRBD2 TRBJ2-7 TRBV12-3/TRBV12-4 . CASSSGLAGVDEQYF TGTGCCAGCAGCTCGGGACTAGCGGGAGTTGACGAGCAGTACTTC
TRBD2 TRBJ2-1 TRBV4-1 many CASSQVDLGLAGYNEQFF TGCGCCAGCAGCCAAGTTGATTTAGGACTAGCGGGATACAATGAGCAGTTCTTC
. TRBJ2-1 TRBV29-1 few CSAALGAYNEQFF TGCAGCGCCGCCTTAGGGGCCTACAATGAGCAGTTCTTC
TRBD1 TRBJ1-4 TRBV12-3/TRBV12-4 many CASSRRPGQGYHEKLFF TGTGCCAGCAGCAGAAGACCGGGACAGGGATATCATGAAAAACTGTTTTTT
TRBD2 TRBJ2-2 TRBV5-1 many CASSLGSAGGTGELFF TGCGCCAGCAGCTTGGGGTCAGCGGGGGGCACCGGGGAGCTGTTTTTT
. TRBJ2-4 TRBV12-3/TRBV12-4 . CASSLAEGIAKNIQYF TGTGCCAGCAGTTTAGCGGAGGGAATAGCCAAAAACATTCAGTACTTC
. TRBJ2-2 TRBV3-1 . CASSQDRTGELFF TGTGCCAGCAGCCAAGACCGAACCGGGGAGCTGTTTTTT
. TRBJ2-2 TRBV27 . CASSLRFGGGAPGELFF TGTGCCAGCAGTCTCCGATTTGGGGGGGGCGCTCCCGGGGAGCTGTTTTTT
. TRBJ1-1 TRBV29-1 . CSVGKGTEAFF TGCAGCGTTGGAAAAGGGACTGAAGCTTTCTTT
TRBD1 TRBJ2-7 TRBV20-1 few CSRTGGLGEQYF TGCAGCCGGACAGGGGGCTTAGGAGAGCAGTACTTC
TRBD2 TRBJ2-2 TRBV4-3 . CASSHTSGSFGELFF TGCGCCAGCAGCCATACTAGCGGGAGTTTCGGGGAGCTGTTTTTT
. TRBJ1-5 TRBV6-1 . CASSITWGGRINQPQHF TGTGCCAGCTCCATAACCTGGGGCGGACGGATCAATCAGCCCCAGCATTTT
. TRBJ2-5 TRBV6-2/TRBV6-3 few CASSRFGGQETQYF TGTGCCAGCAGTCGCTTCGGCGGGCAAGAGACCCAGTACTTC
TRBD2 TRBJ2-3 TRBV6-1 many CASRRLAGSTDTQYF TGTGCCAGCAGAAGACTAGCGGGCTCAACAGATACGCAGTATTTT
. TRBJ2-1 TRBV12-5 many CASGLVDFNEQFF TGTGCTAGTGGTTTGGTAGACTTCAATGAGCAGTTCTTC
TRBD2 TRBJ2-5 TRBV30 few CAWSHPGRGDRETQYF TGTGCCTGGAGTCACCCAGGGCGGGGGGATAGAGAGACCCAGTACTTC
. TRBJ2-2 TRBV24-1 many CATSDLDLTGELFF TGTGCCACCAGTGATTTGGATCTCACCGGGGAGCTGTTTTTT
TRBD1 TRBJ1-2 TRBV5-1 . CASSLDFDRAVGGYTF TGCGCCAGCAGCTTGGATTTCGACAGGGCGGTCGGTGGCTACACCTTC
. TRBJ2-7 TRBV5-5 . CASSLGPLAIYYEQYF TGTGCCAGCAGCTTGGGGCCGCTAGCAATCTACTACGAGCAGTACTTC
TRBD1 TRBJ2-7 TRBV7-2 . CASSLIRGRGWEQYF TGTGCCAGCAGCTTAATAAGGGGCAGGGGGTGGGAGCAGTACTTC
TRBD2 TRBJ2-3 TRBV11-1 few CASSPLNPGFSGGSSTDTQYF TGTGCCAGCAGCCCACTAAACCCTGGGTTTAGCGGGGGGTCTAGCACAGATACGCAGTATTTT
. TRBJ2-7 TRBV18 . CASTPSGTNEQYF TGTGCCAGCACACCTTCAGGTACGAACGAGCAGTACTTC
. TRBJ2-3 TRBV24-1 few CATSDSTGYGTDTQYF TGTGCCACCAGTGATTCCACAGGGTACGGAACAGATACGCAGTATTTT
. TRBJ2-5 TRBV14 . CASSQLRGTRQETQYF TGTGCCAGCAGCCAACTTCGCGGGACGAGACAAGAGACCCAGTACTTC
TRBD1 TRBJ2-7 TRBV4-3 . CASSQEPGQGVSYEQYF TGCGCCAGCAGCCAAGAGCCCGGACAGGGCGTCTCCTACGAGCAGTACTTC
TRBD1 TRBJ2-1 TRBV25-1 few CASSRQGAVDEQFF TGTGCCAGCAGCCGACAGGGGGCTGTAGATGAGCAGTTCTTC
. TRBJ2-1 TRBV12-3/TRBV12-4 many CASSLQGGYEQFF TGTGCCAGCAGTTTACAGGGGGGGTATGAGCAGTTCTTC
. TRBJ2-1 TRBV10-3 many CAIRGTDSYNEQFF TGTGCCATCAGGGGCACGGACTCCTACAATGAGCAGTTCTTC
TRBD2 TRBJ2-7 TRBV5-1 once CASSKGTSGGNEQYF TGCGCCAGCAGCAAAGGGACTAGCGGGGGTAACGAGCAGTACTTC
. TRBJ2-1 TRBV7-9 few CASSLRAGRGEQFF TGTGCCAGCAGCCTCAGAGCCGGCAGAGGAGAGCAGTTCTTC
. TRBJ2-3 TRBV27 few CASSLWGMGTDTQYF TGTGCCAGCAGTTTATGGGGGATGGGCACAGATACGCAGTATTTT
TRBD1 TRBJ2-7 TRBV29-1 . CSVPDPGQGYEQYF TGCAGCGTACCTGATCCGGGACAGGGCTACGAGCAGTACTTC
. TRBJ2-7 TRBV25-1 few CASSAAGSLSYEQYF TGTGCCAGCAGTGCCGCCGGGTCCCTCTCCTACGAGCAGTACTTC